The sequence of this TCR beta chain was determined in a study of blood T cell repertoires in COVID-19. Produced via immunoSEQ multiplex PCR; TCRdb's table is partial and in-frame only. This sample has 110,000 to 150,000 clones; around 88% occur once, and the top ten carry over 2.5%. V dropped 3 bases and J dropped 5 bases, with 14 bases sitting between them. The CDR3 has 14 amino acids. Germline loops: CDR1 DFQATT, CDR2 SNEGSKA (reference sequence). The receptor was derived from a man in his sixties with active or convalescent COVID-19. V is TRBV20-1 and J is TRBJ2-1; possibly TRBD1 for D (8 bases). Sequencing was performed on peripheral blood. The CDR3 coding sequence is TGCAGTGCTAGTAGGACAGGGACTAACAATGAGCAGTTCTTC. It codes for CSASRTGTNNEQFF.